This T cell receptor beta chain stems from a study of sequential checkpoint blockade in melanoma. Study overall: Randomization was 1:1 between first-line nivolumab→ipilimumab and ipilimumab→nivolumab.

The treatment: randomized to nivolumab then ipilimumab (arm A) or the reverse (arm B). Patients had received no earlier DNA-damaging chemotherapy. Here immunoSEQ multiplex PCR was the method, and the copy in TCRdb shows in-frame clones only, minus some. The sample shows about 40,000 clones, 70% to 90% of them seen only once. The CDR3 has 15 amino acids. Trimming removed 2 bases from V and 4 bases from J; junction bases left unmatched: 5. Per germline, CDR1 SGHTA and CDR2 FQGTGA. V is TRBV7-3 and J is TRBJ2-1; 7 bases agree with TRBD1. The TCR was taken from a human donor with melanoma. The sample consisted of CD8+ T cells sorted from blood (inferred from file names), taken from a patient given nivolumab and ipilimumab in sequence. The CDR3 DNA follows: TGTGCCAGCAGCTTACTTGCGACAGGGTACAATGAGCAGTTCTTC. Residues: CASSLLATGYNEQFF.